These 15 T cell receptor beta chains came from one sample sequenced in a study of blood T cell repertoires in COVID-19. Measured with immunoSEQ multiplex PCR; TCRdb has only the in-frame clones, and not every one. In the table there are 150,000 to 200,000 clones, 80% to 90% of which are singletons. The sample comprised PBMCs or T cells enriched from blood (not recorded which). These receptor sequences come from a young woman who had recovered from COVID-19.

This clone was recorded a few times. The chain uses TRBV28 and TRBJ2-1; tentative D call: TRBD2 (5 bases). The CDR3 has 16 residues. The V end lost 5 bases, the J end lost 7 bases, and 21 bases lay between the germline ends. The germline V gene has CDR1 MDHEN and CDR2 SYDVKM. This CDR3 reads CASSPPVLALTNEQFF. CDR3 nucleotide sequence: TGTGCCAGCAGTCCACCCGTTTTAGCGTTAACGAATGAGCAGTTCTTC.

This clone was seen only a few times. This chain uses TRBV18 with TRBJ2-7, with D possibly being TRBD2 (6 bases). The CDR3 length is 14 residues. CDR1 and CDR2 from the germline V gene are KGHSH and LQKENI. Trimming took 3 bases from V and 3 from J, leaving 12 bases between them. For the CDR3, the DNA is TGTGCCAGCTCACCCCGGGAGAAATACTACGAGCAGTACTTC. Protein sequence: CASSPREKYYEQYF.

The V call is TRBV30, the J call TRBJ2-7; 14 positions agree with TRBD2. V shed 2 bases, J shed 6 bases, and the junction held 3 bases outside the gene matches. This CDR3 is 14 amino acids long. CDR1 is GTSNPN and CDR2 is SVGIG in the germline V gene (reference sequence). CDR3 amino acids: CAWSLGTSGSEQYF. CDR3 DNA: TGTGCCTGGAGTTTAGGGACTAGCGGGAGCGAGCAGTACTTC.

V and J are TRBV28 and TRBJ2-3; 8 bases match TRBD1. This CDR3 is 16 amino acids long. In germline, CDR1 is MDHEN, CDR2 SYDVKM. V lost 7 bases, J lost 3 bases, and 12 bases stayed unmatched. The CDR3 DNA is TGTGCCAGCATCCTCTCTGGTCAGGGGGCAACAGATACGCAGTATTTT. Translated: CASILSGQGATDTQYF.

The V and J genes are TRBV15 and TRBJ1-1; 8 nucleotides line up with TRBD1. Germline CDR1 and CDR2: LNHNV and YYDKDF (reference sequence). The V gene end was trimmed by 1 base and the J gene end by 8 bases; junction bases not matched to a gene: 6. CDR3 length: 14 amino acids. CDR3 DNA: TGTGCCACCAGCAGAGCCGGGACAGGAGGGGAAGCTTTCTTT. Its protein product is CATSRAGTGGEAFF.

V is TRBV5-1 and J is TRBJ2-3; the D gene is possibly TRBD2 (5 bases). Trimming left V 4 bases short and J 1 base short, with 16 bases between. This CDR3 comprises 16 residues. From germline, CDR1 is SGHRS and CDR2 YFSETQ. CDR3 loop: CASSPLVSDRTDTQYF. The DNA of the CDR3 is TGCGCCAGCAGCCCCCTGGTTAGCGACCGCACAGATACGCAGTATTTT.

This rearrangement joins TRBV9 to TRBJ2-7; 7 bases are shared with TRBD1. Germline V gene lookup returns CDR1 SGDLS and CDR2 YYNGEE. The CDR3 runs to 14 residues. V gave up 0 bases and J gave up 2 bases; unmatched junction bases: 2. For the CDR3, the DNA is TGTGCCAGCAGCGTAGGGGACAGTACCTACGAGCAGTACTTC. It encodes CASSVGDSTYEQYF.

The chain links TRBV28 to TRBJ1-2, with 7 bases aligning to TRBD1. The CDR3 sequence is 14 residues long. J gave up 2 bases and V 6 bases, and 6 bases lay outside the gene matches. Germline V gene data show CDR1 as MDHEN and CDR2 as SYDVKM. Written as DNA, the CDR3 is TGTGCCAGCAGACTGCAGACAGGGAACTATGGCTACACCTTC. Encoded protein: CASRLQTGNYGYTF.

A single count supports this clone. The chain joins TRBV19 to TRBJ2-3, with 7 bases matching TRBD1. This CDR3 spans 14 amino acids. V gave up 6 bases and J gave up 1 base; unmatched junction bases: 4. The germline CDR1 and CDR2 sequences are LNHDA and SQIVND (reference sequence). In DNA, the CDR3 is TGTGCCAGTAGGCACCAGGGGGGCACAGATACGCAGTATTTT. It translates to CASRHQGGTDTQYF.

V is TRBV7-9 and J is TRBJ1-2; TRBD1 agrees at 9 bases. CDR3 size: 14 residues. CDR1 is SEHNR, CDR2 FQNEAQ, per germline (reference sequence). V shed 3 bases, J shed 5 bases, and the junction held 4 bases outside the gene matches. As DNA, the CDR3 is TGTGCCAGCAGCTTGGGACAGGGCGGTTATGGCTACACCTTC. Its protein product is CASSLGQGGYGYTF.

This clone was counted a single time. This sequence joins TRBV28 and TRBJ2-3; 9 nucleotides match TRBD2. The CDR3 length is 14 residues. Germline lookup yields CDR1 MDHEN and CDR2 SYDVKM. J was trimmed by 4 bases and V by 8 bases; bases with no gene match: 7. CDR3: CASLPGLAADTQYF. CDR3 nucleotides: TGTGCCAGCCTGCCGGGACTAGCAGCAGATACGCAGTATTTT.

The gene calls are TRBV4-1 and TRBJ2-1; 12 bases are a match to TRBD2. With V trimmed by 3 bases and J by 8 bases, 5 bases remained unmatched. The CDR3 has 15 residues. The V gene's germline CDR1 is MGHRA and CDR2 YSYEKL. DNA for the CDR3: TGCGCCAGCAGCCAGACTAGCGGGAGATCCGATGAGCAGTTCTTC. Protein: CASSQTSGRSDEQFF.

The CDR3 here is CASSLGPDFYNEQFF. CDR3 in DNA: TGCGCCAGCAGCTTGGGTCCCGACTTCTACAATGAGCAGTTCTTC. The chain joins TRBV5-1 to TRBJ2-1; D call uncertain. The ends were cut back, 0 bases at V and 3 bases at J, with 10 bases in the middle. Germline V gene lookup returns CDR1 SGHRS and CDR2 YFSETQ. The CDR3 contains 15 residues.

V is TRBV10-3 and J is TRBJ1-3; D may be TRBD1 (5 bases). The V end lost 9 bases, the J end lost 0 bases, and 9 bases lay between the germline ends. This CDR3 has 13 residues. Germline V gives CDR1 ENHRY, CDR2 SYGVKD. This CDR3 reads CAITGGSGNTIYF. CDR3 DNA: TGTGCCATAACCGGGGGCTCTGGAAACACCATATATTTT.

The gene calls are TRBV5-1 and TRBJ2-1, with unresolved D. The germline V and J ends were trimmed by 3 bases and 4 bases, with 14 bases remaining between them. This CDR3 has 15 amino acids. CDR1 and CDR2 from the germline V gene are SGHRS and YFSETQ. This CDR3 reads CASSSGGHLYNEQFF. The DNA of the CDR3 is TGCGCCAGCAGCTCCGGCGGCCATTTATACAATGAGCAGTTCTTC.